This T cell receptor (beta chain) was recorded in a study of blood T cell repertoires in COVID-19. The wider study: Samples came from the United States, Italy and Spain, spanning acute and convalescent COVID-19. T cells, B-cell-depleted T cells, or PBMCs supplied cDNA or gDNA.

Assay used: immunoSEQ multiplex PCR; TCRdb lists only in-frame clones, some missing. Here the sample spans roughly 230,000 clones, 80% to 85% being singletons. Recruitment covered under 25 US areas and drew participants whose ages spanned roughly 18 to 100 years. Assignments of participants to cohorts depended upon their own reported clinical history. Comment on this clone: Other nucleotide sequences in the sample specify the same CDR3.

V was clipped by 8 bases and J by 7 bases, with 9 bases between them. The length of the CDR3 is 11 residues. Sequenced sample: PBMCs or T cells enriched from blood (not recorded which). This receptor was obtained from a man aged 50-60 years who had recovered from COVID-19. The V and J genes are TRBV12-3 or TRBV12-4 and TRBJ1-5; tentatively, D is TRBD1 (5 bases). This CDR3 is CASSGGQPQHF. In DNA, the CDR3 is TGTGCCAGCTCTGGGGGGCAGCCCCAGCATTTT.